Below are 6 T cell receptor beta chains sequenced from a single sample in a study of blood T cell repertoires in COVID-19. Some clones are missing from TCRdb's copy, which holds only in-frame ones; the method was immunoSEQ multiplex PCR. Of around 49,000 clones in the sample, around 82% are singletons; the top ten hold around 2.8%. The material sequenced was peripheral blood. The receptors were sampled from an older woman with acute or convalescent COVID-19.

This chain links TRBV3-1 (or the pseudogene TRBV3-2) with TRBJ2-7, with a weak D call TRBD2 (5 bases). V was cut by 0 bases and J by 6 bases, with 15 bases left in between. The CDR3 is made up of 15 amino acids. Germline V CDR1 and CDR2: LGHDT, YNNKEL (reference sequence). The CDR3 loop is CASSQDTMGRGEQYF. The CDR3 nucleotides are TGTGCCAGCAGCCAAGATACCATGGGTCGGGGCGAGCAGTACTTC.

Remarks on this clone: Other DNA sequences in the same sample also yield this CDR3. CDR3 in amino acids: CASSLGAGVSYEQYF. In DNA form, the CDR3 reads TGCGCCAGCAGCTTGGGGGCGGGGGTCTCCTACGAGCAGTACTTC. V and J are TRBV5-1 and TRBJ2-7; 7 positions agree with TRBD2. This CDR3 has 15 residues. J lost 0 bases, V lost 0 bases, and 3 bases had no gene match. Germline V gives CDR1 SGHRS, CDR2 YFSETQ. Combining the CDR3 with reference TRBV5-1 and TRBJ2-7 gives the whole variable domain KAGVTQTPRYLIKTRGQQVTLSCSPISGHRSVSWYQQTPGQGLQFLFEYFSETQRNKGNFPGRFSGRQFSNSRSEMNVSTLELGDSALYLCASSLGAGVSYEQYFGPGTRLTVT.

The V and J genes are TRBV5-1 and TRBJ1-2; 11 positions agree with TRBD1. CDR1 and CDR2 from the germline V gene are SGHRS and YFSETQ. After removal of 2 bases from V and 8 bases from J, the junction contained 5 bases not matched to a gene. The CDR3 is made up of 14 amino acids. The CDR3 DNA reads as TGCGCCAGCAGCTTAGGACAGGGGGCGCGGGGCTACACCTTC. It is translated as CASSLGQGARGYTF. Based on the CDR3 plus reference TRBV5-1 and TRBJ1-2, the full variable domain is KAGVTQTPRYLIKTRGQQVTLSCSPISGHRSVSWYQQTPGQGLQFLFEYFSETQRNKGNFPGRFSGRQFSNSRSEMNVSTLELGDSALYLCASSLGQGARGYTFGSGTRLTVV.

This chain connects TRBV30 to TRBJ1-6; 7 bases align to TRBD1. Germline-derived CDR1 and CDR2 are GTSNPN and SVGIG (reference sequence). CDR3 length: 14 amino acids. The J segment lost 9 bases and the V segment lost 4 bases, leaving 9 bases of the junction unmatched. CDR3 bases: TGTGCCTGGACCGTAACAGGGGTAGGTTCACCCCTCCACTTT. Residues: CAWTVTGVGSPLHF.

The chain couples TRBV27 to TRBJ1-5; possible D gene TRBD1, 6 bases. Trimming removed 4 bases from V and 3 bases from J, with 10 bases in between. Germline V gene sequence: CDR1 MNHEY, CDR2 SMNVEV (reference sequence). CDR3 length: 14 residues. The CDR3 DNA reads TGTGCCAGCAGTTCACAGGGACCCAATCAGCCCCAGCATTTT. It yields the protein CASSSQGPNQPQHF.

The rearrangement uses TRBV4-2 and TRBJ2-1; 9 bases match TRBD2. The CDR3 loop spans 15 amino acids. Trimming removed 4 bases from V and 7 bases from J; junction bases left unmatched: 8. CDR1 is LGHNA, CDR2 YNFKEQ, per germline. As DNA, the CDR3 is TGTGCCAGCAGCCTCTCCCCTAGCGGGACGAATGAGCAGTTCTTC. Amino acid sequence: CASSLSPSGTNEQFF.